What follows is one T cell receptor beta chain and its context. TCR beta chains were sequenced at survey level with immunoSEQ. Clones were read by immunoSEQ multiplex PCR, and TCRdb kept only the in-frame ones, dropping some. The sample records about 68,000 clones, 93% being singletons. Germline V gene data show CDR1 as SGHAT and CDR2 as FQDESV (reference sequence). V was clipped by 3 bases and J by 1 base, with 14 bases between them. This CDR3 comprises 16 residues. The sequenced sample was PBMCs. This chain connects TRBV11-1 to TRBJ2-3, with D unresolved. The clonotype was recovered from a man aged 35 to 55 with rheumatoid arthritis. CDR3 in DNA: TGTGCCAGCAGCTTGCAGACATCCTCGGGCACAGATACGCAGTATTTT. Protein: CASSLQTSSGTDTQYF.